Reported below is one TCR beta chain. This specimen comes from a study of blood T cell repertoires in COVID-19. At the level of the study: Both acute and convalescent COVID-19 samples were obtained from the United States, Italy and Spain.

In the original processing: Cell counts per sample came from amplifying reference gene primers. Sequencing was performed with immunoSEQ multiplex PCR; in TCRdb, only in-frame clones are kept and a portion is missing. V, J and clone size reflect that table, while D and trimming were determined from the DNA. The profile covers tens of thousands of clones, with just under 70% appearing a single time and 6.2% taken by the ten largest. The CDR3 extends over 17 amino acids. Germline loops: CDR1 SGHVS, CDR2 FQNEAQ. V dropped 4 bases and J dropped 7; count of bases not matched to a gene: 11. This chain joins TRBV7-8 and TRBJ1-5; the match to TRBD1 covers 12 bases. The sequenced material came from peripheral blood. This clonotype originated in a man aged 80 or over with acute or convalescent COVID-19. The DNA of the CDR3 is TGTGCCAGCAGCTACTACAGGCTGGGACAGGGGGCACAGCCCCAGCATTTT. Translated, it gives CASSYYRLGQGAQPQHF.